Presented here are 32 T cell receptor beta chains from one specimen sequenced in a study of response to subunit inactivated influenza vaccine. TCRdb independently ran MiXCR on the RT-PCR reads; one entry per CDR3 protein. The top ten clones hold around a tenth of a sample with about 300,000 distinct CDR3 sequences, about 20% of them seen once. Sequenced material: PBMCs from blood, taken about 20 months after vaccination. The receptor source for this set is a man aged 45 to 70 who received an inactivated influenza vaccine.

The genes are TRBV10-3 and TRBJ2-3; 7 bases are a match to TRBD2. The CDR3 extends over 14 amino acids. Germline CDR1 is ENHRY and CDR2 is SYGVKD. Trimming cost V 3 bases and J 5 bases; bases outside gene matches: 5. This CDR3 is CAISDGTTGDTQYF. CDR3 in DNA: TGTGCCATCAGTGACGGGACTACCGGAGATACGCAGTATTTT.

This clonotype occurred a few times. The V gene is TRBV20-1, the J gene TRBJ2-2, with TRBD2 as a possible D gene (6 bases). In germline, CDR1 is DFQATT, CDR2 SNEGSKA (reference sequence). The V and J ends lost 1 base and 1 base respectively, with 10 bases between them. This CDR3 contains 15 residues. CDR3 sequence: CSARGGAGNTGELFF. CDR3 bases: TGCAGTGCTAGAGGCGGGGCGGGGAACACCGGGGAGCTGTTTTTT.

This clonotype was detected a few times. The V gene is TRBV20-1, the J gene TRBJ1-6; possible D gene TRBD1, 5 bases. CDR1 and CDR2 (germline): DFQATT, SNEGSKA (reference sequence). V lost 7 bases to trimming and J lost 5 bases, with 18 bases between them. This CDR3 has 15 residues. The CDR3 spells CSGRNVGTDNSPLHF. The CDR3 nucleotides are TGCAGTGGCAGAAACGTGGGGACGGATAATTCACCCCTCCACTTT.

For this clonotype: Since a much larger clone is just one base distant, this may be a read error. The V call is TRBV21-1, the J call TRBJ1-5; the DNA was not compared with TRBD1, the D call given in the table. TRBV21-1 is reported as a pseudogene. The CDR3 has 17 residues. CDR3: CASSKGGTGGLFGPRHF. The CDR3 DNA follows: TGTGCCAGCAGCAAAGGAGGGACAGGAGGGTTATTTGGGCCCCGGCATTTT.

V and J are TRBV2 and TRBJ2-5; D may match TRBD1 or TRBD2 (5 bases each). CDR3 length equals 15 residues. CDR1 is SNHLY and CDR2 is FYNNEI in the germline V gene. V lost 6 bases and J 0 bases, leaving 14 bases between the germline ends. The CDR3 sequence: CASSHRSGYQETQYF. The CDR3 DNA is TGTGCCAGCAGCCACAGGTCGGGGTACCAAGAGACCCAGTACTTC.

A few counts support this clonotype. The chain joins TRBV5-1 to TRBJ1-2, with TRBD1 matching over 7 bases. Germline CDR1 and CDR2: SGHRS and YFSETQ. Trimming removed 5 bases from V and 0 bases from J; junction bases left unmatched: 10. The CDR3 contains 16 residues. Here the CDR3 DNA reads TGCGCCAGCAGACGGGACAGTATGTCAACTAACTATGGCTACACCTTC. Residues: CASRRDSMSTNYGYTF.

V and J are TRBV7-9 and TRBJ1-1, with no clear D. This CDR3 is 12 amino acids long. V was trimmed by 11 bases and J by 0 bases, leaving 10 bases between them. Looked up from germline, CDR1 is SEHNR and CDR2 is FQNEAQ (reference sequence). The CDR3 sequence is CASHTLNTEAFF. The CDR3 DNA reads TGTGCCTCCCACACCTTGAACACTGAAGCTTTCTTT.

The chain joins TRBV5-1 to TRBJ2-3; D is uncertain. CDR3 size: 12 residues. V dropped 1 base and J dropped 6 bases, with 6 bases sitting between them. The germline V gene has CDR1 SGHRS and CDR2 YFSETQ. CDR3 in amino acids: CASSLYQDTQYF. As DNA, the CDR3 is TGCGCCAGCAGCTTGTATCAGGATACGCAGTATTTT.

Concerning this clonotype itself: One end of the junction varies from germline; a read error may be responsible. The chain carries TRBV12-3 or TRBV12-4 and TRBJ1-1; 7 bases are shared with TRBD1. The CDR3 is 16 amino acids. The CDR3 region is CASSHGLRQGVTEVFF. The CDR3 DNA follows: TGTGCCAGCAGTCACGGACTTAGACAGGGCGTCACTGAAGTTTTCTTT.

The CDR3 DNA follows: TGCGCCAGCAGCTTTGGGGAGCAAGAGACCCAGTACTTC. Its translation: CASSFGEQETQYF. The rearrangement links TRBV5-1 to TRBJ2-5; a possible D gene is TRBD2 (5 bases). The CDR3 extends over 13 amino acids. Trimming took off 2 bases at V and 2 bases at J, with 7 bases between the two ends. Germline V gene lookup returns CDR1 SGHRS and CDR2 YFSETQ.

This clonotype was detected a few times. V usage is TRBV5-1 and J usage is TRBJ2-7, with 7 bases matching TRBD1. The length of the CDR3 is 14 residues. CDR1 and CDR2 from the germline V gene are SGHRS and YFSETQ. The J segment lost 9 bases and the V segment lost 4 bases, leaving 13 bases of the junction unmatched. The CDR3 here is CASSKVTGSRMQYF. CDR3 bases: TGCGCCAGCAGCAAGGTGACAGGGAGCCGGATGCAGTACTTC.

The chain joins TRBV29-1 to TRBJ2-7, with D perhaps matching TRBD1 (7 bases). The germline CDR1 and CDR2 sequences are SQVTM and ANQGSEA. The CDR3 spans 15 residues. V was clipped by 1 base and J by 0 bases, with 13 bases between them. Here the CDR3 DNA reads TGCAGCGTTGAAGGAGGCAGGGGGGACTCCTACGAGCAGTACTTC. Protein sequence: CSVEGGRGDSYEQYF.

The table lists this clonotype with many counts. The genes are TRBV24-1 and TRBJ2-3, with TRBD1 matching over 7 bases. This CDR3 has 14 residues. In germline, CDR1 is KGHDR, CDR2 SFDVKD. V shed 10 bases, J shed 6 bases, and the junction held 12 bases outside the gene matches. The DNA for the CDR3 is TGTGCCACGAGGGACAGTGGGGAGACTGATACGCAGTATTTT. Residues: CATRDSGETDTQYF.

The chain carries TRBV20-1 and TRBJ1-1; 7 bases are a match to TRBD1. Germline trimming cut 3 bases from V and 6 bases from J; bases unmatched to any gene: 13. The CDR3 is made up of 15 amino acids. Germline V gene data show CDR1 as DFQATT and CDR2 as SNEGSKA (reference sequence). Here the CDR3 reads CSARGPGTVTSEAFF. The CDR3 DNA follows: TGCAGTGCTAGGGGACCTGGGACAGTGACTTCTGAAGCTTTCTTT.

This clonotype came up once. The rearrangement links TRBV7-3 to TRBJ2-1; the D gene is possibly TRBD1 (6 bases). Trimming pared 4 bases from V and 4 bases from J, leaving 29 bases between. Germline values: CDR1 SGHTA, CDR2 FQGTGA. The CDR3 contains 20 residues. The CDR3 is CASSSHRTDRGLDAYNEQFF. The CDR3 DNA sequence: TGTGCCAGCAGCTCCCACCGGACAGATCGCGGGCTCGATGCATACAATGAGCAGTTCTTC.

V usage is TRBV3-1 and J usage is TRBJ2-1; D call uncertain. Germline V gene lookup returns CDR1 LGHDT and CDR2 YNNKEL (reference sequence). V gave up 1 base and J gave up 0 bases, with 13 bases separating them. There are 17 residues in the CDR3. The CDR3 DNA reads as TGTGCCAGCAGCCAAGGGAGATTTCCTCGCTCCTACAATGAGCAGTTCTTC. This sequence encodes CASSQGRFPRSYNEQFF.

This clonotype was detected only a few times. The CDR3 bases are TGCGCCAGCAGCCAAGATGGAGGGGGCACTCAGCCCCAGCATTTT. It encodes CASSQDGGGTQPQHF. V is TRBV4-3 and J is TRBJ1-5; the match to TRBD1 covers 7 bases. CDR3 size: 15 residues. Germline V gene data show CDR1 as LGHNA and CDR2 as YSLEER. V lost 0 bases and J lost 6; bases outside the gene matches: 5.

The chain uses TRBV20-1 and TRBJ2-1, with 10 bases that match TRBD2. The CDR3 spans 15 residues. The junction had 9 bases not matched to a gene; V was cut back by 3 bases and J by 7 bases. Germline V gene sequence: CDR1 DFQATT, CDR2 SNEGSKA (reference sequence). The CDR3 sequence is CSASRSTSGTNEQFF. CDR3 nucleotide sequence: TGCAGTGCTAGTAGGTCAACTAGCGGGACGAATGAGCAGTTCTTC.

This clonotype came up a few times. This chain links TRBV5-1 with TRBJ1-1; D might be TRBD1 (6 bases). The CDR3 runs 15 residues. Trimming removed 4 bases from V and 4 bases from J, with 17 bases in between. The germline V gene has CDR1 SGHRS and CDR2 YFSETQ. CDR3 protein: CASSTHGQSGTEAFF. CDR3 in DNA: TGCGCCAGCAGCACCCATGGACAGTCGGGCACTGAAGCTTTCTTT.

The chain is built from TRBV12-3 or TRBV12-4 and TRBJ1-5; D call uncertain. The CDR3 is made up of 11 amino acids. The V and J ends lost 8 bases and 3 bases respectively, with 5 bases between them. CDR3 sequence reads: CASGPNQPQHF. Written as DNA, the CDR3 is TGTGCCAGCGGACCCAATCAGCCCCAGCATTTT.

The chain employs TRBV6-1 and TRBJ1-1, with 7 bases aligning to TRBD1. Germline V gene sequence: CDR1 MNHNS, CDR2 SASEGT. Trimming took 4 bases from V and 2 from J; bases not matched to a gene: 7. The CDR3 is 15 amino acids. For the CDR3, the DNA is TGTGCCAGCAGTGGTAGACAGGGTACCAACACTGAAGCTTTCTTT. This sequence encodes CASSGRQGTNTEAFF.

Many counts were recorded for this clonotype. The V gene is TRBV5-1, the J gene TRBJ1-2; maybe TRBD1 (5 bases). V dropped 5 bases and J dropped 7 bases, with 21 bases sitting between them. The CDR3 loop spans 15 amino acids. CDR1 SGHRS and CDR2 YFSETQ come from the germline V gene. Written as DNA, the CDR3 is TGCGCCAGCAGGACCGTAAGCACAGGTTCGGGTGGCTACACCTTC. As protein: CASRTVSTGSGGYTF. Based on the CDR3 plus reference TRBV5-1 and TRBJ1-2, the full variable domain is KAGVTQTPRYLIKTRGQQVTLSCSPISGHRSVSWYQQTPGQGLQFLFEYFSETQRNKGNFPGRFSGRQFSNSRSEMNVSTLELGDSALYLCASRTVSTGSGGYTFGSGTRLTVV.

CDR3 coding DNA: TGTGCCAGCAGTCACCTACTGAACCCTAAGCAGTTCTTC. This encodes CASSHLLNPKQFF. The chain couples TRBV28 to TRBJ2-1; D uncertain. V shed 5 bases and J shed 11 bases, with 16 bases lying between them. Germline-derived CDR1 and CDR2 are MDHEN and SYDVKM. The CDR3 totals 13 residues.

V usage is TRBV19 and J usage is TRBJ1-1; D possibly corresponds to TRBD1 (5 bases). V gave up 6 bases and J gave up 4 bases, with 9 bases separating them. The CDR3 extends over 12 amino acids. Germline CDR1 is LNHDA and CDR2 is SQIVND (reference sequence). This CDR3 reads CASSRDGTEAFF. CDR3 DNA: TGTGCCAGTAGCCGGGACGGCACTGAAGCTTTCTTT.

The rearrangement uses TRBV11-2 and TRBJ1-1; maybe TRBD1 (6 bases). Per the germline V gene, CDR1 is SGHAT and CDR2 is FQNNGV. Trimming pared 5 bases from V and 7 bases from J, leaving 14 bases between. The CDR3 spans 13 residues. The CDR3 loop is CASSTRQENEAFF. DNA of the CDR3: TGTGCCAGCAGCACCCGACAGGAAAATGAAGCTTTCTTT.

CDR3 in DNA: TGTGCCGCCAGGGGGGCTAGCGGGGGGTTGGTCGATACGCAGTATTTT. This codes for CAARGASGGLVDTQYF. The chain couples TRBV10-3 to TRBJ2-3; 11 nucleotides agree with TRBD2. This CDR3 is built from 16 residues. With 11 bases clipped from V and 6 bases from J, the junction kept 16 bases outside the gene matches. Germline lookup yields CDR1 ENHRY and CDR2 SYGVKD.

J is TRBJ2-1 and V is TRBV6-2 or TRBV6-3, with 14 bases that match TRBD2. The V gene's germline CDR1 is MNHEY and CDR2 SVGEGT. The ends lost 5 bases at V and 10 bases at J; junction bases unmatched: 7. CDR3 length: 15 amino acids. CDR3 bases: TGTGCCAGCAGTCAAGGACTAGCGGGGGGCACAGAGCAGTTCTTC. Protein product: CASSQGLAGGTEQFF.

This clonotype occurred a few times. This rearrangement joins TRBV7-9 to TRBJ2-2; a weak D match, TRBD1 (6 bases). This CDR3 has 15 amino acids. Trimming left V 8 bases short and J 2 bases short, with 15 bases between. Germline CDR1 reads SEHNR; CDR2 reads FQNEAQ (reference sequence). CDR3 in DNA: TGTGCCAGCCAGGGGCTAGCCGCTAACACCGGGGAGCTGTTTTTT. It specifies CASQGLAANTGELFF.

This clonotype came up a few times. V is TRBV2 and J is TRBJ2-2, with TRBD1 matching over 9 bases. Trimming at V came to 6 bases and at J to 4 bases, leaving 6 bases not matched to a gene. Per germline, CDR1 SNHLY and CDR2 FYNNEI. The CDR3 loop spans 15 amino acids. The CDR3 sequence is CASSGDRVLTGELFF. CDR3 coding DNA: TGTGCCAGCAGCGGGGACAGGGTACTCACCGGGGAGCTGTTTTTT.

The chain uses TRBV5-5 and TRBJ2-4; possibly TRBD1 or TRBD2 for D (5 bases each). The CDR3 runs 14 residues. In germline, CDR1 is SGHKS, CDR2 YYEKEE (reference sequence). Trimming left V 0 bases short and J 6 bases short, with 10 bases between. CDR3 DNA sequence: TGTGCCAGCAGCTTGGCTGGGGGTGGAAACATTCAGTACTTC. The encoded protein is CASSLAGGGNIQYF.

V usage is TRBV10-2 and J usage is TRBJ1-1; unclear D gene. Germline CDR1 and CDR2: WSHSY and SAAADI. This CDR3 has 15 amino acids. The V end was cut by 7 bases, the J end by 0 bases, with 15 bases between. CDR3 bases: TGCGCCAGCACCAGACTGCTATACATGAACACTGAAGCTTTCTTT. Protein sequence: CASTRLLYMNTEAFF.

This chain connects TRBV12-3 or TRBV12-4 to TRBJ2-7; 8 positions match TRBD2. J gave up 4 bases and V 3 bases, and 5 bases lay outside the gene matches. This CDR3 is 14 amino acids long. This CDR3 is CASSFGTSKYEQYF. The CDR3 DNA reads TGTGCCAGCAGTTTTGGGACTAGTAAGTACGAGCAGTACTTC.